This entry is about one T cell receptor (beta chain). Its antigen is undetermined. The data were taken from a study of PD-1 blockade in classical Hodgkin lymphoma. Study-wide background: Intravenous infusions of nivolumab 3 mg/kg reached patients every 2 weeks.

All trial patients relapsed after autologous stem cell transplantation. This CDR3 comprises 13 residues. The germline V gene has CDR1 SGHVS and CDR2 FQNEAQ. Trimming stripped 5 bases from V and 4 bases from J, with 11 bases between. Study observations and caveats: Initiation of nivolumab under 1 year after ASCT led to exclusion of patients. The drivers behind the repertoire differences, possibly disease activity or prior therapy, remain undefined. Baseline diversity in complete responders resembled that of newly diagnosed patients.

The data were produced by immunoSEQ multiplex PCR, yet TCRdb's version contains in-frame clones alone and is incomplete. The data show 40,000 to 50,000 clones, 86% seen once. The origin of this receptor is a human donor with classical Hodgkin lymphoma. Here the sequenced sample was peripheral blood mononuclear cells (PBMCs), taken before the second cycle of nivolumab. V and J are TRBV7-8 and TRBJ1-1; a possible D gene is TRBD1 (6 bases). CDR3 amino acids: CASSHRVSTEAFF. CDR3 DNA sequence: TGTGCCAGCAGCCACAGGGTCAGCACTGAAGCTTTCTTT.